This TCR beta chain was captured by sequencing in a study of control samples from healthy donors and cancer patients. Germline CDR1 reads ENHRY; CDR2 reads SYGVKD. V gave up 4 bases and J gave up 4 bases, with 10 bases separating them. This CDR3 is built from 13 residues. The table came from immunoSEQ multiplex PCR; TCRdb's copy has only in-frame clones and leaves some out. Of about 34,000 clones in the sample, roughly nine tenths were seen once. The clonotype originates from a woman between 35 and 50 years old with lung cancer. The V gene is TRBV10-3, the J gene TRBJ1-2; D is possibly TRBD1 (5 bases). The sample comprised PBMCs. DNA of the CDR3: TGTGCCATCAGTGGGGGCGAAGGCTATGGCTACACCTTC. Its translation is CAISGGEGYGYTF.